A single TCR beta chain is shown here with its context. This sample stems from a study of graft-versus-host responses after intestinal transplantation. Across the whole study: Induction with anti-thymocyte globulin, then tacrolimus and steroids for around three years, was given to all recipients. Points from the study as a whole: Ileal or blood samples showed some GvH clones first, and such clones were also found in recipient marrow.

Germline V gene lookup returns CDR1 SGHRS and CDR2 YFSETQ. After removal of 0 bases from V and 4 bases from J, the junction contained 7 bases not matched to a gene. The CDR3 totals 16 residues. Responders that carried the CFSE label, around 200,000 of them, were plated with around 200,000 irradiated, violet-dye-labeled stimulator cells. CFSE-low proliferating responders, CD3+CD4+ and CD3+CD8+, were sorted post-reaction. Here immunoSEQ multiplex PCR was the method, and the copy in TCRdb shows in-frame clones only, minus some. Here the sample spans 15,000 to 17,000 clones, approximately 30% being singletons.

The receptor was derived from a human patient who received an intestinal transplant. Sequenced here: alloreactive CD4+ T cells from a mixed lymphocyte reaction culture, sampled before intestinal transplant. Subset defined: CFSE-low proliferating T cells sorted from roughly six-day pre-transplant mixed lymphocyte reaction (GvH or HvG direction). The chain has TRBV5-1 and TRBJ2-3; 8 nucleotides agree with TRBD2. The CDR3 sequence: CASSLVGGARADTQYF. In nucleotides, the CDR3 is TGCGCCAGCAGCTTGGTCGGGGGGGCTAGGGCAGATACGCAGTATTTT. The full variable domain, rest sourced from reference TRBV5-1 and TRBJ2-3, is KAGVTQTPRYLIKTRGQQVTLSCSPISGHRSVSWYQQTPGQGLQFLFEYFSETQRNKGNFPGRFSGRQFSNSRSEMNVSTLELGDSALYLCASSLVGGARADTQYFGPGTRLTVL.